This T cell receptor beta chain was found in a study of tumor-infiltrating lymphocytes in primary liver carcinoma. Whole-study context: Those enrolled were patients of both sexes, who were aged 30 to 69 years. Per sample, productive TCRbeta reads numbered roughly 3.65 to 7.13 million, similar across tissue types.

This clonotype was counted only a few times. The target antigen is unknown. cDNA specific to TCR beta was made from around 470 ng of total RNA, with a constant-region primer employed for priming. Slightly modified ARM-PCR with three nested multiplex PCR rounds yielded TCR beta libraries. For approximately 11 cycles apiece, the opening two PCR rounds ran with TRBV1-TRBV30 forward primers and a C-beta reverse primer. Using its own MiXCR run on the multiplex PCR reads, TCRdb lists one record per CDR3 protein. The data contain just over 300,000 distinct CDR3 sequences, approximately 54% of them singletons. CDR1 and CDR2 (germline): MDHEN, SYDVKM. The CDR3 runs 16 residues. The V gene lost 3 bases and the J gene lost 5 bases, with 19 bases spanning the gap. Germline DNA was extracted alongside blood RNA, which was obtained from unsorted whole blood. Chronic HBV infection, which was untreated, was present in the patients.

Overall study results and limits: Tumor specimens were characterized by a significantly higher top-250-clone fraction than blood (p = 0.039).

The rearrangement uses TRBV28 and TRBJ2-5, with a possible D match to TRBD2 (5 bases). The sequence came from a woman between 25 and 40 years old with primary liver carcinoma and hepatitis B virus infection. Input material: peripheral blood. The CDR3 loop is CASSLRLRLRRETQYF. The CDR3 DNA reads as TGTGCCAGCAGTTTGCGACTACGACTTCGGCGGGAGACCCAGTACTTC.